The 16 T cell receptor beta chains below come from one sample, sequenced in a study of blood T cell repertoires in COVID-19 (TCRdb year 2020). The library was obtained by the immunoSEQ multiplex PCR assay. This immuneACCESS table, as held by TCRdb, lists in-frame sequences with V and J called but not all clones. Of the missing ones, under half trace to an unresolved V gene in checked studies; the others have no known cause. The sample includes roughly 120,000 clones, with 81% observed a single time. Roughly 1.5% of the sample is in the top ten clones. The sample consisted of peripheral blood. All receptors come from a man aged 50-60 years with acute or convalescent COVID-19.

This clone came up once. This chain uses TRBV7-3 with TRBJ2-1; 7 bases are shared with TRBD1. Trimming at V came to 2 bases and at J to 5 bases, leaving 9 bases not matched to a gene. CDR3 size: 16 residues. Per the germline V gene, CDR1 is SGHTA and CDR2 is FQGTGA. Written as DNA, the CDR3 is TGTGCCAGCAGCTTAGGGCCCCCCGGGACAGACAATGAGCAGTTCTTC. It is translated as CASSLGPPGTDNEQFF. Complete variable domain (other parts from reference TRBV7-3 and TRBJ2-1): GAGVSQTPSNKVTEKGKYVELRCDPISGHTALYWYRQSLGQGPEFLIYFQGTGAADDSGLPNDRFFAVRPEGSVSTLKIQRTERGDSAVYLCASSLGPPGTDNEQFFGPGTRLTVL.

The genes are TRBV5-6 and TRBJ1-4; 12 bases map to TRBD1. V shed 3 bases, J shed 2 bases, and the junction held 8 bases outside the gene matches. Germline V gene data show CDR1 as SGHDT and CDR2 as YYEEEE. This CDR3 is 18 amino acids long. In nucleotides, the CDR3 is TGTGCCAGCAGCTGGGGGACAGGGGGCTTGTCTACTAATGAAAAACTGTTTTTT. Its translation is CASSWGTGGLSTNEKLFF.

The gene calls are TRBV7-3 and TRBJ1-1; D gene unclear. CDR1 SGHTA and CDR2 FQGTGA come from the germline V gene. The V gene lost 0 bases and the J gene lost 1 base, with 3 bases spanning the gap. The CDR3 length is 13 residues. In DNA, the CDR3 is TGTGCCAGCAGCTTAACCGGGAACACTGAAGCTTTCTTT. Translation: CASSLTGNTEAFF.

The rearrangement links TRBV5-6 to TRBJ1-2, with 10 bases identical to TRBD1. V dropped 2 bases and J dropped 4; count of bases not matched to a gene: 5. Germline V gene lookup returns CDR1 SGHDT and CDR2 YYEEEE. This CDR3 comprises 15 residues. The CDR3 DNA reads as TGTGCCAGCAGCTTTCAGGGACAGGGGAGCTATGGCTACACCTTC. It is translated as CASSFQGQGSYGYTF.

This chain joins TRBV5-6 and TRBJ1-3; tentative D call: TRBD1 (6 bases). CDR1 and CDR2 (germline): SGHDT, YYEEEE. Trimming removed 4 bases from V and 2 bases from J, with 13 bases in between. The CDR3 contains 15 residues. The CDR3 loop is CASSDIRTAGNTIYF. The DNA for the CDR3 is TGTGCCAGCAGCGATATCAGGACAGCTGGAAACACCATATATTTT.

The chain uses TRBV5-8 and TRBJ2-7, with D possibly matching TRBD1 (6 bases). Germline V gene lookup returns CDR1 SGHTS and CDR2 YDEGEE. CDR3 length: 20 residues. V was pared by 4 bases and J by 3 bases, with 32 bases between. CDR3 bases: TGTGCCAGCAGCCAGTCACTAGGAACAGGGTACGAGTCCCACCGCTACGAGCAGTACTTC. Its translation: CASSQSLGTGYESHRYEQYF.

This clone was observed a single time. The chain is built from TRBV28 and TRBJ1-2; tentative D call: TRBD1 (5 bases). The germline V gene has CDR1 MDHEN and CDR2 SYDVKM. The CDR3 has 13 amino acids. The germline V and J ends were trimmed by 3 bases and 6 bases, with 11 bases remaining between them. CDR3 amino acids: CASSLGGANGYTF. The CDR3, as DNA: TGTGCCAGCAGTTTGGGAGGGGCGAATGGCTACACCTTC.

The rearrangement uses TRBV7-2 and TRBJ2-2, with D unclear. Looked up from germline, CDR1 is SGHTA and CDR2 is FQGNSA. The CDR3 runs to 13 residues. Trimming stripped 1 base from V and 4 bases from J, with 4 bases between. CDR3 in DNA: TGTGCCAGCAGCTTAGTGGCCACCGGGGAGCTGTTTTTT. Protein product: CASSLVATGELFF. Complete variable domain (other parts from reference TRBV7-2 and TRBJ2-2): GAGVSQSPSNKVTEKGKDVELRCDPISGHTALYWYRQSLGQGLEFLIYFQGNSAPDKSGLPSDRFSAERTGGSVSTLTIQRTQQEDSAVYLCASSLVATGELFFGEGSRLTVL.

V and J are TRBV14 and TRBJ2-5; 8 nucleotides line up with TRBD1. Germline V lookup: CDR1 SGHDN, CDR2 FVKESK. Trimming at V came to 1 base and at J to 5 bases, leaving 9 bases not matched to a gene. This CDR3 is built from 16 residues. CDR3 region: CASSQGVRGRGETQYF. In DNA, the CDR3 is TGTGCCAGCAGCCAAGGGGTCAGGGGGCGAGGTGAGACCCAGTACTTC.

The chain joins TRBV5-1 to TRBJ2-7; 7 nucleotides align to TRBD2. CDR1 and CDR2 (germline): SGHRS, YFSETQ. The CDR3 covers 13 residues. V trimming: 0 bases; J trimming: 6 bases; junction bases outside the gene matches: 3. Here the CDR3 DNA reads TGCGCCAGCAGCTTGGCCCCGGGAGGCGAGCAGTACGTC. It translates to CASSLAPGGEQYV.

In its sample, this clone was seen once. The chain recombines TRBV6-1 with TRBJ1-5; no clear D gene. Trimming removed 3 bases from V and 6 bases from J, with 15 bases in between. Germline V gene lookup returns CDR1 MNHNS and CDR2 SASEGT. The CDR3 has 15 amino acids. The CDR3 DNA sequence: TGTGCCAGCAGTGATTCTTGGCCGGGGTCTCAGCCCCAGCATTTT. This translates into CASSDSWPGSQPQHF.

The chain joins TRBV4-1 to TRBJ1-6; weak D call: TRBD1 (6 bases). The CDR3 has 17 amino acids. V shed 2 bases and J shed 7 bases, with 18 bases lying between them. CDR1 and CDR2 (germline): MGHRA, YSYEKL. The CDR3 nucleotides read TGCGCCAGCAGCCAACAACCAACAGGGAATAAAAATTCACCCCTCCACTTT. Its translation: CASSQQPTGNKNSPLHF.

This chain connects TRBV10-3 to TRBJ1-2; maybe TRBD1 (5 bases). CDR3 length equals 13 residues. The V gene lost 3 bases and the J gene lost 2 bases, with 7 bases spanning the gap. Germline lookup yields CDR1 ENHRY and CDR2 SYGVKD. The CDR3, as DNA: TGTGCCATCAGTGACAAGGGGAACTATGGCTACACCTTC. Its protein product is CAISDKGNYGYTF.

This chain uses TRBV6-5 with TRBJ1-1; D remains ambiguous. V was clipped by 7 bases and J by 3 bases, with 15 bases between them. The CDR3 is 14 residues long. Germline loops: CDR1 MNHEY, CDR2 SVGAGI. The DNA of the CDR3 is TGTGCCAGCATGTTTTATAGCCGGGACACTGAAGCTTTCTTT. It codes for CASMFYSRDTEAFF.

J is TRBJ2-3 and V is TRBV3-1 (or the pseudogene TRBV3-2), with 9 bases lining up with TRBD2. The CDR3 contains 17 residues. J lost 6 bases, V lost 1 base, and 11 bases had no gene match. CDR1 and CDR2 from the germline V gene are LGHDT and YNNKEL (reference sequence). Here the CDR3 reads CASSQVMAGGPLDTQYF. The CDR3 DNA is TGTGCCAGCAGCCAAGTTATGGCGGGGGGGCCTTTGGATACGCAGTATTTT.

This clone was seen only a few times. The V gene is TRBV5-4, the J gene TRBJ2-3; 16 positions agree with TRBD2. V shed 5 bases and J 2 bases; nucleotides not matched to a gene: 8. Germline lookup yields CDR1 SGHNT and CDR2 YYREEE (reference sequence). The CDR3 has 18 amino acids. DNA of the CDR3: TGTGCCAGCAGACTACCGGGACTAGCGGGGGGGTTCACAGATACGCAGTATTTT. Protein: CASRLPGLAGGFTDTQYF.